Presented here are 11 T cell receptor beta chains from one specimen sequenced in a study of CD8 T cells in Susac syndrome. The RNA, about 0.5 to 1 ug, was put through reverse transcription using random hexamers. TCRdb ran MiXCR on the immunoSEQ multiplex PCR reads and lists one entry per CDR3 protein. The sample includes more than 200,000 distinct CDR3 sequences, approximately 92% of them seen just once. The sample comprised CD4+ T cells from PBMCs. These receptors were taken from a human donor with multiple sclerosis.

The count of this clonotype is one. The chain employs TRBV5-6 and TRBJ2-3; D not resolved. Germline V gene data show CDR1 as SGHDT and CDR2 as YYEEEE. V lost 4 bases to trimming and J lost 3 bases, with 9 bases between them. This CDR3 has 13 amino acids. CDR3 protein: CASSPTETDTQYF. In DNA form, the CDR3 reads TGTGCCAGCAGCCCTACTGAGACAGATACGCAGTATTTT.

V gene TRBV6-5 combines with J gene TRBJ1-5; TRBD1 is a possible D gene (5 bases). This CDR3 comprises 14 residues. The V end lost 3 bases, the J end lost 1 base, and 7 bases lay between the germline ends. Germline V gene data show CDR1 as MNHEY and CDR2 as SVGAGI. The CDR3 sequence is CASSYRGSNQPQHF. CDR3 nucleotides: TGTGCCAGCAGTTATAGGGGCAGCAATCAGCCCCAGCATTTT.

This chain connects TRBV9 to TRBJ2-1, with 9 bases matching TRBD2. J gave up 4 bases and V 4 bases, and 3 bases lay outside the gene matches. Germline V gene data show CDR1 as SGDLS and CDR2 as YYNGEE. The CDR3 length is 14 residues. The CDR3 DNA reads as TGTGCCAGCAGCCTGACTAGCGGATACAATGAGCAGTTCTTC. Translation: CASSLTSGYNEQFF.

The chain carries TRBV19 and TRBJ2-3; weak D call: TRBD1 (6 bases). This CDR3 contains 15 residues. With 4 bases removed from V and 4 bases from J, the gap between germline ends came to 15 bases. Per germline, CDR1 LNHDA and CDR2 SQIVND (reference sequence). The CDR3 spells CASSTQGRGADTQYF. Written as DNA, the CDR3 is TGTGCCAGTAGTACACAGGGAAGGGGAGCAGATACGCAGTATTTT.

The chain combines TRBV20-1 with TRBJ2-3; D is uncertain. The ends were cut back, 3 bases at V and 2 bases at J, with 9 bases in the middle. The CDR3 covers 13 residues. The germline V gene has CDR1 DFQATT and CDR2 SNEGSKA (reference sequence). CDR3 sequence: CSASRGYTDTQYF. The CDR3 bases are TGCAGTGCTAGTCGTGGTTACACAGATACGCAGTATTTT.

This clonotype was seen only once. This chain connects TRBV30 to TRBJ2-4; D is ambiguous. The CDR3 totals 12 residues. Germline values: CDR1 GTSNPN, CDR2 SVGIG (reference sequence). The germline V and J ends were trimmed by 2 bases and 7 bases, with 9 bases remaining between them. CDR3: CAWSPQENIQYF. Here the CDR3 DNA reads TGTGCCTGGAGTCCCCAGGAGAACATTCAGTACTTC.

The chain uses TRBV11-2 and TRBJ2-5, with 9 bases that match TRBD1. This CDR3 comprises 15 residues. Germline CDR1 and CDR2: SGHAT and FQNNGV. The ends lost 5 bases at V and 4 bases at J; junction bases unmatched: 8. The CDR3 loop is CASSVTGGNVETQYF. For the CDR3, the DNA is TGTGCCAGCAGCGTGACAGGGGGTAATGTAGAGACCCAGTACTTC.

This rearrangement joins TRBV29-1 to TRBJ2-2; TRBD2 aligns across 10 bases. V dropped 8 bases and J dropped 4; count of bases not matched to a gene: 10. The CDR3 spans 15 residues. Germline V lookup: CDR1 SQVTM, CDR2 ANQGSEA. In DNA form, the CDR3 reads TGCAGCCCCGGGGGGGGACTAGCGTTCACCGGGGAGCTGTTTTTT. This gives the protein CSPGGGLAFTGELFF.

The genes are TRBV24-1 and TRBJ2-5; TRBD2 matches 16 bases. The germline gives CDR1 KGHDR, CDR2 SFDVKD. With V trimmed by 4 bases and J by 5 bases, 9 bases remained unmatched. The length of the CDR3 is 18 residues. The CDR3 sequence: CATSDAGTSGRASETQYF. Written as DNA, the CDR3 is TGTGCCACCAGTGACGCCGGGACTAGCGGGAGGGCATCTGAGACCCAGTACTTC.

V usage is TRBV3-1 and J usage is TRBJ2-3; perhaps TRBD1 as D (5 bases). The germline gives CDR1 LGHDT, CDR2 YNNKEL (reference sequence). The CDR3 spans 13 residues. The V end lost 1 base, the J end lost 4 bases, and 6 bases lay between the germline ends. CDR3 coding DNA: TGTGCCAGCAGCCAAGGCAGGGCAGATACGCAGTATTTT. The encoded protein is CASSQGRADTQYF.

The chain carries TRBV30 and TRBJ1-1; tentatively, D is TRBD1 (5 bases). The germline CDR1 and CDR2 sequences are GTSNPN and SVGIG (reference sequence). This CDR3 is 17 amino acids long. Deletions cut 0 bases from V and 0 bases from J, with 17 bases between. The CDR3 loop reads CAWSVRMGVGMNTEAFF. The CDR3 DNA reads as TGTGCCTGGAGTGTACGGATGGGGGTCGGGATGAACACTGAAGCTTTCTTT.